This T cell receptor (beta chain) was profiled in a study of OX40 agonist ivuxolimab in advanced cancers. About this clone: A junction end diverges from the germline sequence, so it may reflect a read error.

The CDR3 is 13 residues long. Germline CDR1 LGHNA, CDR2 YNFKEQ. Only in-frame clones appear in the TCRdb table, and some are missing; sequencing was by immunoSEQ multiplex PCR. This sample carries 50,000 to 75,000 clones, roughly nine tenths of them seen once, and the ten largest clones take 4.5% to 5.5%. The receptor was isolated from an adult with an advanced solid tumor such as melanoma, head and neck, liver or kidney cancer. Here the sequenced sample was CD4+ or CD8+ T cells sorted from blood, taken in a trial of the OX40 agonist ivuxolimab. The J gene is TRBJ2-4, the V gene TRBV4-2; 9 bases line up with TRBD2. In DNA, the CDR3 is TGTGCCAGCAGCCAATCCCTAGCGGGAAACAGGGACTTC. Translating it yields CASSQSLAGNRDF.